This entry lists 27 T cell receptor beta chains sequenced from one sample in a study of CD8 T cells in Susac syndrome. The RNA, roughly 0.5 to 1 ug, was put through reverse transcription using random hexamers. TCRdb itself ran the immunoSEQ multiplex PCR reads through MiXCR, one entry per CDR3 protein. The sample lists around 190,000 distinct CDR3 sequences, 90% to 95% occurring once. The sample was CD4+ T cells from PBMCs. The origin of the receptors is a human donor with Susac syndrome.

CDR3 DNA sequence: TGCAGTGCTAGAGATCAGGGCAGCAGACCCAATGAGCAGTTCTTC. Translation: CSARDQGSRPNEQFF. V and J are TRBV20-1 and TRBJ2-1, with D possibly being TRBD1 (5 bases). CDR1 DFQATT and CDR2 SNEGSKA come from the germline V gene (reference sequence). V was clipped by 0 bases and J by 6 bases, with 15 bases between them. The CDR3 length is 15 residues.

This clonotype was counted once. The CDR3 loop is CASSFGEKVGELFF. The CDR3 bases are TGTGCCAGCAGCTTCGGGGAAAAGGTCGGGGAGCTGTTTTTT. The V gene is TRBV5-6, the J gene TRBJ2-2, with a tentative D call TRBD2 (5 bases). Trimming stripped 2 bases from V and 7 bases from J, with 12 bases between. Germline V gene lookup returns CDR1 SGHDT and CDR2 YYEEEE. This CDR3 spans 14 amino acids. Full variable domain (outside the CDR3, taken from reference TRBV5-6 and TRBJ2-2): DAGVTQSPTHLIKTRGQQVTLRCSPKSGHDTVSWYQQALGQGPQFIFQYYEEEERQRGNFPDRFSGHQFPNYSSELNVNALLLGDSALYLCASSFGEKVGELFFGEGSRLTVL.

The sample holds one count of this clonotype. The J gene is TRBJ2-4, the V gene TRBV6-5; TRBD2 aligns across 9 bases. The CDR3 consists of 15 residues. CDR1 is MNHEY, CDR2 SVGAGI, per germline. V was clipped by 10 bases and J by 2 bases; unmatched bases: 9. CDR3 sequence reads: CATRRLAVTKNIQYF. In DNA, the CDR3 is TGTGCCACCCGTAGACTAGCGGTCACCAAAAACATTCAGTACTTC.

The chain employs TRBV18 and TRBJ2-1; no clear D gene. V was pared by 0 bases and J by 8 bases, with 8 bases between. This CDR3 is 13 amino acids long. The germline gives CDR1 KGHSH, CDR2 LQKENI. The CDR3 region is CASSPPQPHEQFF. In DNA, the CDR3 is TGTGCCAGCTCACCACCCCAACCCCATGAGCAGTTCTTC.

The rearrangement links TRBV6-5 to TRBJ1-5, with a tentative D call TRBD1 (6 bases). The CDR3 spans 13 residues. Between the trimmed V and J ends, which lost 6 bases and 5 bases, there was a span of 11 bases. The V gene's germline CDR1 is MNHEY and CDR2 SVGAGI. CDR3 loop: CASRQQGDQPQHF. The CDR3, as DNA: TGTGCCAGCAGACAACAGGGAGATCAGCCCCAGCATTTT.

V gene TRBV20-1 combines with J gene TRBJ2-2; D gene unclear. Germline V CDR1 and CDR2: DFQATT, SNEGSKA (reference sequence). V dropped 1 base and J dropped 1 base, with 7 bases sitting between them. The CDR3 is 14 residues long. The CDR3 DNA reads TGCAGTGCTAGAGGCAGCCTGAACACCGGGGAGCTGTTTTTT. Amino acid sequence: CSARGSLNTGELFF.

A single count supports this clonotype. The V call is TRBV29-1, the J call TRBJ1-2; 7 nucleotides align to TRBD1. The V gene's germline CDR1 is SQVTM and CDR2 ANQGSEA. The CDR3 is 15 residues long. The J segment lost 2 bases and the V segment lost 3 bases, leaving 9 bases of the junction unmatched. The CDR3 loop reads CSVDRGIRTNYGYTF. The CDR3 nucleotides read TGCAGCGTTGACAGGGGGATCCGAACCAACTATGGCTACACCTTC.

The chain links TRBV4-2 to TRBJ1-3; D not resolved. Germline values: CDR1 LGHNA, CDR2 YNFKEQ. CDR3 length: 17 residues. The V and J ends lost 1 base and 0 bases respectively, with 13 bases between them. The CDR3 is CASSQGKVELSGNTIYF. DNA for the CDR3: TGTGCCAGCAGCCAAGGAAAGGTCGAACTCTCTGGAAACACCATATATTTT.

For the CDR3, the DNA is TGTGCCAGCAGTTACAGGTCGGGGGGCTACACCTTC. Residues: CASSYRSGGYTF. The chain links TRBV6-5 to TRBJ1-2; D not certain. CDR3 length: 12 residues. Germline-derived CDR1 and CDR2 are MNHEY and SVGAGI. V gave up 2 bases and J gave up 8 bases, with 9 bases separating them.

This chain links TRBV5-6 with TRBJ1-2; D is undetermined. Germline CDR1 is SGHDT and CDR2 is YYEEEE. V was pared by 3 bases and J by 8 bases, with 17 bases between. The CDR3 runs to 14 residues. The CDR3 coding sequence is TGTGCCAGCAGCTCCGGGTCGGGAAACGGCGGCTACACCTTC. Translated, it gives CASSSGSGNGGYTF.

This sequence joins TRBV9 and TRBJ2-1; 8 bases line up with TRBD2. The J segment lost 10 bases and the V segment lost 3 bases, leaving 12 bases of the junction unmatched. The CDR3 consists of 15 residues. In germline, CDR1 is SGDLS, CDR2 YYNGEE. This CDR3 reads CASSEGTRGDSEQFF. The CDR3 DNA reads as TGTGCCAGCAGCGAGGGGACTAGGGGGGATTCCGAGCAGTTCTTC.

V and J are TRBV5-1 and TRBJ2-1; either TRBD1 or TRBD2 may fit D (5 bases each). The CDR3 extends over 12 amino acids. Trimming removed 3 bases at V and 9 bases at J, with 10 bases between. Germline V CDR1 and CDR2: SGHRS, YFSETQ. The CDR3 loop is CASSSPGAEQFF. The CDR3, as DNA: TGCGCCAGCAGCTCCCCCGGGGCTGAGCAGTTCTTC.

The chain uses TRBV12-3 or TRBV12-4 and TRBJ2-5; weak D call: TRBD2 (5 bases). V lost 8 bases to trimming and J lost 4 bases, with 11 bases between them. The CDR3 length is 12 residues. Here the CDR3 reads CASGVRGETQYF. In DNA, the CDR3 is TGTGCCAGCGGGGTTCGGGGAGAGACCCAGTACTTC.

Here the CDR3 reads CASNRDYGYTF. CDR3 in DNA: TGTGCCAGCAACAGGGACTATGGCTACACCTTC. The chain joins TRBV2 to TRBJ1-2; possible D gene TRBD1, 6 bases. The CDR3 consists of 11 residues. Germline loops: CDR1 SNHLY, CDR2 FYNNEI. Trimming took off 7 bases at V and 3 bases at J, with 6 bases between the two ends.

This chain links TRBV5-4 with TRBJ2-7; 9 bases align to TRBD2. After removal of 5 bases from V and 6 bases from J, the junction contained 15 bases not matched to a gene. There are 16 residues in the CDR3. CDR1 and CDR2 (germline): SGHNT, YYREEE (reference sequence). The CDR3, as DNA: TGTGCCAGCAGGAAAGGGAGCGGGGGGCCCGCTGTCGAGCAGTACTTC. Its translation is CASRKGSGGPAVEQYF. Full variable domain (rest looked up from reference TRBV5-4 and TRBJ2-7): ETGVTQSPTHLIKTRGQQVTLRCSSQSGHNTVSWYQQALGQGPQFIFQYYREEENGRGNFPPRFSGLQFPNYSSELNVNALELDDSALYLCASRKGSGGPAVEQYFGPGTRLTVT.

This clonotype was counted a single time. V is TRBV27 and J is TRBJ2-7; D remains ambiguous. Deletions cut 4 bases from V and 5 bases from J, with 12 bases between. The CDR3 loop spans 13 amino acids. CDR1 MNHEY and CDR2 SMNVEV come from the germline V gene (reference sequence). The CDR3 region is CASSYTLGNEQYF. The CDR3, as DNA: TGTGCCAGCAGTTATACATTAGGAAACGAGCAGTACTTC.

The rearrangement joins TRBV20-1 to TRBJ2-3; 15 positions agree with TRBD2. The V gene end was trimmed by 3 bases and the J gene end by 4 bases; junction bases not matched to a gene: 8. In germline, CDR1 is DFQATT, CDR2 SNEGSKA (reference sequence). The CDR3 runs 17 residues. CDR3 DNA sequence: TGCAGTGCTAGGCCGATTTGGACTAGCGGGGGGGCAGATACGCAGTATTTT. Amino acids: CSARPIWTSGGADTQYF.

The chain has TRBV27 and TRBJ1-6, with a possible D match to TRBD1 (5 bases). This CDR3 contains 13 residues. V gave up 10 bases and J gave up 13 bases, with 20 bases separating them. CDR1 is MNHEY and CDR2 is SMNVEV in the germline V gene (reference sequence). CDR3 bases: TGTGCCACCGGGAGGGGCGGGGCAGCTCCCCTCCACTTT. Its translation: CATGRGGAAPLHF.

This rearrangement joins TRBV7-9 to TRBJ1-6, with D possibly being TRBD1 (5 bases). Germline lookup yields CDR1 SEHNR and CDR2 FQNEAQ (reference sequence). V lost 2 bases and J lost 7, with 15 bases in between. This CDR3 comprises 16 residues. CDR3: CASSLRGSGLNSPLHF. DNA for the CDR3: TGTGCCAGCAGCTTAAGGGGATCGGGCCTAAATTCACCCCTCCACTTT.

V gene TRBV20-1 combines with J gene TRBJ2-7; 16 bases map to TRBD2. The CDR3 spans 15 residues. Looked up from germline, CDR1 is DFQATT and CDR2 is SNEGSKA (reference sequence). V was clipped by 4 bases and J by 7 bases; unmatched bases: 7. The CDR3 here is CSATGTSGGAWEQYF. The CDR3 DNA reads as TGCAGTGCTACCGGGACTAGCGGGGGGGCCTGGGAGCAGTACTTC.

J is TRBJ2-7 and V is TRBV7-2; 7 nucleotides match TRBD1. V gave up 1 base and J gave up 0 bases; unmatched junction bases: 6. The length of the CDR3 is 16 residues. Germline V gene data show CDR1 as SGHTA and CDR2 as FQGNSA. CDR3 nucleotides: TGTGCCAGCAGCTTAGGGACCGGACAGGTCTCCTACGAGCAGTACTTC. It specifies CASSLGTGQVSYEQYF.

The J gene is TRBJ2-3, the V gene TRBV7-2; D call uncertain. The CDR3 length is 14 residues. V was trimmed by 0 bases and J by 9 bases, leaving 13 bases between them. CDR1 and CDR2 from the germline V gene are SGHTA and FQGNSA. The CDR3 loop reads CASSLAQDHQTQYF. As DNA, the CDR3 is TGTGCCAGCAGCTTAGCGCAAGACCACCAAACGCAGTATTTT.

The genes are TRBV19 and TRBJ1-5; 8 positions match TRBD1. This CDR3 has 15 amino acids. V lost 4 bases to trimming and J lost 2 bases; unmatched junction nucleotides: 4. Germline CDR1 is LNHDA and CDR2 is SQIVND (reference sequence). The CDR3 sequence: CASSTGGQGNQPQHF. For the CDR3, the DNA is TGTGCCAGTAGTACCGGGGGACAGGGCAATCAGCCCCAGCATTTT.

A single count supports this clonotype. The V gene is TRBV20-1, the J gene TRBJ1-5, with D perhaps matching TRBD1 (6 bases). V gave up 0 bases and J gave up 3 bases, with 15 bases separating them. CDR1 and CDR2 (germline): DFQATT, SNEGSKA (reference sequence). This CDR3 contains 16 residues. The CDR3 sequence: CSARDPAGDDNQPQHF. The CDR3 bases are TGCAGTGCTAGAGATCCGGCAGGGGATGACAATCAGCCCCAGCATTTT.

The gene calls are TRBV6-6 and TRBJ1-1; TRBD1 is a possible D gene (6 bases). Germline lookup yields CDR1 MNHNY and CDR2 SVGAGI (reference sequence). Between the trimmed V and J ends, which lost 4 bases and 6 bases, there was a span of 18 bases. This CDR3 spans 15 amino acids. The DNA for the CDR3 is TGTGCCAGCAGTTCCGTGGGGGGCCGTACCGCTGAAGCTTTCTTT. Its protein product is CASSSVGGRTAEAFF.

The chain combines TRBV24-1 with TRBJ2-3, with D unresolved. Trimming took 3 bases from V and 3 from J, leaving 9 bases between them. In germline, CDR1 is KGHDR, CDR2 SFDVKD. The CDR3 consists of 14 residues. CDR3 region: CATSDTGTTDTQYF. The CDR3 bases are TGTGCCACCAGTGATACGGGTACTACAGATACGCAGTATTTT.

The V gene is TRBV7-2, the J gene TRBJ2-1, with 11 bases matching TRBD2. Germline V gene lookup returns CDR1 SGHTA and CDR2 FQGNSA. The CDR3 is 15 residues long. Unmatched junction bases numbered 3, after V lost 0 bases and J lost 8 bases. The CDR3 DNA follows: TGTGCCAGCAGCTTAGCTAGCGGGGGGGCGTATGAGCAGTTCTTC. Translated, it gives CASSLASGGAYEQFF.